This T cell receptor beta chain comes out of a study of blood T cell repertoires in COVID-19. The ends were cut back, 1 base at V and 5 bases at J, with 9 bases in the middle. CDR1 is SGHTA, CDR2 FQGNSA, per germline. This CDR3 comprises 14 residues. TCRdb's table, derived via immunoSEQ multiplex PCR, lists solely in-frame clones and lacks some. This table holds 150,000 or so clones, approximately 80% found once. The count of this clone is one. This TCR was recovered from a woman aged 60-70 years with acute or convalescent COVID-19. V is TRBV7-2 and J is TRBJ2-4; a possible D gene is TRBD2 (6 bases). Material for sequencing was peripheral blood. CDR3 protein: CASSLVPGENIQYF. The CDR3 region has the DNA TGTGCCAGCAGCTTAGTTCCGGGGGAAAACATTCAGTACTTC.